Included here is one TCR beta chain sequence, with context. The antigen remains undetermined. One end of the junction does not line up with germline, which may come from a read error. RNA transcripts yielded amplified TCR beta CDR3 regions. During a first-round RT-PCR of the TCR CDR3, the HTBI primer set was used. MiXCR, applied by TCRdb to the multiplex PCR reads, yields one record per CDR3 protein. In the table there are 300,000 to 350,000 distinct CDR3 sequences, 15% to 20% of which are singletons. Per the germline V gene, CDR1 is SNHLY and CDR2 is FYNNEI. The CDR3 sequence is 14 residues long. The data are from a study of T cells in Graves' hyperthyroidism and ophthalmopathy. Regarding the study as a whole: Separating ophthalmopathy from stable hyperthyroidism was achieved by a 13 V-J model.

Each ophthalmopathy patient scored at least 3 on the Clinical Activity Score and at least 4 on NOSPECS grade, with duration under 3 months. Lactation, pregnancy, other autoimmune disease or uncontrolled infection led to exclusion of patients. The sequence was collected from a woman in her thirties or forties with Graves' ophthalmopathy. The chain joins TRBV2 to TRBJ1-2; D unresolved. Material for sequencing was blood. The CDR3 loop is CAGRQSWENYGYTF. In DNA form, the CDR3 reads TGTGCCGGCAGGCAGAGTTGGGAAAACTATGGCTACACCTTC.